Each of the 18 T cell receptor beta chains below was sequenced from the same sample in a study of blood T cell repertoires in COVID-19. The assay was immunoSEQ multiplex PCR, and TCRdb's table has in-frame clones only and misses some. The sample has 250,000 to 300,000 clones, about 88% seen once. The sample was PBMCs or T cells enriched from blood (not recorded which). Every receptor here comes from a man aged 25-45 years with acute COVID-19.

This chain joins TRBV18 and TRBJ2-5; TRBD1 matches 7 bases. CDR1 is KGHSH and CDR2 is LQKENI in the germline V gene. The ends lost 6 bases at V and 1 base at J; junction bases unmatched: 2. The CDR3 totals 13 residues. The CDR3 DNA reads as TGTGCCAGCTCGTGGGACAGCCAAGAGACCCAGTACTTC. Translating it yields CASSWDSQETQYF.

The CDR3 reads CASSAGTARAEKLFF. CDR3 coding DNA: TGTGCCAGCAGCGCAGGGACAGCCAGAGCCGAAAAACTGTTTTTT. The chain uses TRBV9 and TRBJ1-4; 7 positions agree with TRBD1. CDR1 and CDR2 from the germline V gene are SGDLS and YYNGEE. Trimming removed 3 bases from V and 8 bases from J; junction bases left unmatched: 10. The CDR3 length is 15 residues.

This clone was recorded only once. This sequence joins TRBV19 and TRBJ2-1; TRBD2 matches at 8 bases. The CDR3 spans 14 residues. J gave up 3 bases and V 4 bases, and 2 bases lay outside the gene matches. Germline V lookup: CDR1 LNHDA, CDR2 SQIVND (reference sequence). CDR3 region: CASSRGLDYNEQFF. CDR3 coding DNA: TGTGCCAGTAGTAGGGGACTAGACTACAATGAGCAGTTCTTC.

This clone was counted between two and nine times. J is TRBJ2-7 and V is TRBV11-2; a weak D match, TRBD1 (6 bases). The CDR3 length is 15 residues. V was trimmed by 4 bases and J by 5 bases, leaving 18 bases between them. Germline CDR1 reads SGHAT; CDR2 reads FQNNGV. DNA of the CDR3: TGTGCCAGCAGCTCCTGGGGGCTGCTTCAGGACGAGCAGTACGTC. It translates to CASSSWGLLQDEQYV.

The gene calls are TRBV9 and TRBJ1-2; D possibly corresponds to TRBD1 (6 bases). Between the trimmed V and J ends, which lost 3 bases and 5 bases, there was a span of 14 bases. CDR3 size: 14 residues. Germline V gene sequence: CDR1 SGDLS, CDR2 YYNGEE. The CDR3 DNA reads as TGTGCCAGCAGCGACAGCAGGGGCCCATATGGCTACACCTTC. Translation gives CASSDSRGPYGYTF. Full variable domain (outside the CDR3, taken from reference TRBV9 and TRBJ1-2): DSGVTQTPKHLITATGQRVTLRCSPRSGDLSVYWYQQSLDQGLQFLIQYYNGEERAKGNILERFSAQQFPDLHSELNLSSLELGDSALYFCASSDSRGPYGYTFGSGTRLTVV.

This rearrangement joins TRBV19 to TRBJ1-1, with D unresolved. The CDR3 consists of 14 residues. V shed 3 bases and J shed 2 bases, with 10 bases lying between them. Germline CDR1 is LNHDA and CDR2 is SQIVND (reference sequence). The CDR3 region is CASSIVGGNTEAFF. In DNA, the CDR3 is TGTGCCAGTAGTATTGTAGGAGGAAACACTGAAGCTTTCTTT. Using reference TRBV19 and TRBJ1-1 for the parts outside the CDR3, the full variable domain is DGGITQSPKYLFRKEGQNVTLSCEQNLNHDAMYWYRQDPGQGLRLIYYSQIVNDFQKGDIAEGYSVSREKKESFPLTVTSAQKNPTAFYLCASSIVGGNTEAFFGQGTRLTVV.

V gene TRBV21-1 combines with J gene TRBJ2-7; the listed D gene, TRBD2, was not tested against the DNA. TRBV21-1 corresponds to a pseudogene. This CDR3 contains 13 residues. DNA of the CDR3: TGTGCCAGCCTCCGGGGGAGTCGGCGGTGGCAGTACGTC. Translated, it gives CASLRGSRRWQYV.

V gene TRBV6-5 combines with J gene TRBJ2-7; 8 nucleotides line up with TRBD2. The CDR3 consists of 15 residues. The germline CDR1 and CDR2 sequences are MNHEY and SVGAGI. The CDR3 nucleotides read TGTGCCAGCAGTTCAACCGGGACTTTAAGTAGCGGGACCCGGGTC. Translated: CASSSTGTLSSGTRV.

The chain carries TRBV19 and TRBJ1-5; D might be TRBD1 (5 bases). Trimming took 7 bases from V and 4 from J, leaving 23 bases between them. The CDR3 spans 17 residues. Germline V gene sequence: CDR1 LNHDA, CDR2 SQIVND (reference sequence). The CDR3 here is CASTEAGRPTFNQPQHF. Here the CDR3 DNA reads TGTGCCAGTACCGAAGCGGGACGGCCAACCTTTAATCAGCCCCAGCATTTT.

The chain couples TRBV6-1 to TRBJ2-1, with D possibly matching TRBD2 (6 bases). The V and J ends lost 2 bases and 8 bases respectively, with 22 bases between them. The germline V gene encodes CDR1 MNHNS and CDR2 SASEGT. This CDR3 region has 17 residues. In DNA, the CDR3 is TGTGCCAGCAGTGAAACGGAGGGTCTCCGGTATTTAGATGAGCAGTTCTTC. It yields the protein CASSETEGLRYLDEQFF.

This clone was observed once. V gene TRBV6-6 combines with J gene TRBJ2-7; a weak D match, TRBD1 (7 bases). This CDR3 spans 16 amino acids. From germline, CDR1 is MNHNY and CDR2 SVGAGI (reference sequence). The V gene lost 0 bases and the J gene lost 3 bases, with 15 bases spanning the gap. CDR3 nucleotide sequence: TGTGCCAGCAGTTACTCGCGGCAGGGGGACTTCTACGAGCAGTACGTC. Translation gives CASSYSRQGDFYEQYV.

The gene calls are TRBV3-1 (or the pseudogene TRBV3-2) and TRBJ1-2; 10 bases map to TRBD1. The CDR3 sequence is 15 residues long. The V gene's germline CDR1 is LGHDT and CDR2 YNNKEL (reference sequence). The V gene end was trimmed by 6 bases and the J gene end by 7 bases; junction bases not matched to a gene: 11. CDR3 DNA sequence: TGTGCCAGCAGAGACACCGGGACAGGGGCTAGTGGCTACACCTTC. Its translation is CASRDTGTGASGYTF.

To note about this clone: Germline is not matched at one junction end, which may reflect a read error. This chain joins TRBV27 and TRBJ1-6, with D maybe TRBD1 (5 bases). This CDR3 is 12 amino acids long. CDR1 is MNHEY and CDR2 is SMNVEV in the germline V gene (reference sequence). Here the CDR3 reads CAQPQGNTPLHF. For the CDR3, the DNA is TGTGCCCAGCCCCAGGGTAATACACCCCTCCACTTT.

This rearrangement joins TRBV2 to TRBJ1-1; possible D gene TRBD1, 5 bases. The V end lost 1 base, the J end lost 0 bases, and 6 bases lay between the germline ends. This CDR3 has 14 residues. Germline lookup yields CDR1 SNHLY and CDR2 FYNNEI. CDR3 sequence reads: CASSEGGLNTEAFF. In nucleotides, the CDR3 is TGTGCCAGCAGTGAAGGGGGCTTGAACACTGAAGCTTTCTTT.

This clone showed up just a few times. The rearrangement joins TRBV25-1 to TRBJ1-5; maybe TRBD1 (5 bases). The germline V gene has CDR1 MGHDK and CDR2 SYGVNS. Trimming stripped 3 bases from V and 6 bases from J, with 9 bases between. This CDR3 is built from 13 residues. CDR3 amino acids: CASSESGIQPQHF. The CDR3 DNA reads TGTGCCAGCAGTGAGTCAGGGATTCAGCCCCAGCATTTT.

This clone was seen just once. The CDR3 region is CASSSGRDRSVGEQFF. The CDR3 DNA reads TGTGCCAGCAGCTCTGGGAGGGACAGGTCGGTGGGTGAGCAGTTCTTC. The rearrangement uses TRBV5-4 and TRBJ2-1, with D perhaps TRBD1 (8 bases). Trimming pared 3 bases from V and 9 bases from J, leaving 22 bases between. Germline V gives CDR1 SGHNT, CDR2 YYREEE (reference sequence). CDR3 size: 16 residues.

This clone occurred once. One end of the junction does not line up with germline, which may come from a read error. V usage is TRBV5-1 and J usage is TRBJ2-1; 9 positions match TRBD2. There are 15 residues in the CDR3. The germline gives CDR1 SGHRS, CDR2 YFSETQ. The CDR3: CASSLEAGGTHEQFF. CDR3 bases: TGTGCCAGCAGCTTGGAAGCGGGAGGTACCCATGAGCAGTTCTTC.

The chain employs TRBV5-1 and TRBJ2-6, with D possibly being TRBD1 (5 bases). Germline loops: CDR1 SGHRS, CDR2 YFSETQ. The V end was cut by 3 bases, the J end by 0 bases, with 13 bases between. The CDR3 has 17 residues. In DNA form, the CDR3 reads TGCGCCAGCAGCTGGGGCAGTCCTAACTCTGGGGCCAACGTCCTGACTTTC. Amino acid sequence: CASSWGSPNSGANVLTF.